The sequence of this T cell receptor beta chain was determined in a study of control samples from healthy donors and cancer patients. Clones were read by immunoSEQ multiplex PCR, and TCRdb kept only the in-frame ones, dropping some. The data contain tens of thousands of clones, 90% of them seen just once; the ten biggest clones take up over 5%. Germline values: CDR1 SGHTA, CDR2 FQGNSA. The CDR3 has 13 amino acids. Trimming took 5 bases from V and 6 from J, leaving 10 bases between them. This clone has a handful of counts. This clonotype originated in a man in his fifties or sixties with colorectal cancer. The chain couples TRBV7-2 to TRBJ2-2; D is ambiguous. Material: PBMCs. The CDR3 here is CASSPRNPGELFF. DNA of the CDR3: TGTGCCAGCAGCCCCCGCAATCCCGGGGAGCTGTTTTTT.